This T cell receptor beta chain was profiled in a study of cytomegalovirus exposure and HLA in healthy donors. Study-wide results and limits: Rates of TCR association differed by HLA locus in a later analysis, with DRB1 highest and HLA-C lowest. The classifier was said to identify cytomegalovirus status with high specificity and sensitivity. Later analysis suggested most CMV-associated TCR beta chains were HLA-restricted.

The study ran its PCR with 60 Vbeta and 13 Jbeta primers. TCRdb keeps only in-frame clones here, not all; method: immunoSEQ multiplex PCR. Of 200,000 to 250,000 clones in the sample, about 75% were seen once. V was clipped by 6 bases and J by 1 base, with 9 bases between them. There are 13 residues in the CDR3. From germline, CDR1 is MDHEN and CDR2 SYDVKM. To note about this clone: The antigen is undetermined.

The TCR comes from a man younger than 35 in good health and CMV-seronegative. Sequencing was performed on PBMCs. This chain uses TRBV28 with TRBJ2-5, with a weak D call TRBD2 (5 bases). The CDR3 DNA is TGTGCCAGCAGAGGACTGCTCCAAGAGACCCAGTACTTC. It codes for CASRGLLQETQYF.